This T cell receptor (beta chain) was sequenced in a study of blood T cell repertoires in COVID-19. Study context: The study drew acute and convalescent COVID-19 samples from the United States, Italy and Spain. Sources were T cells, B-cell-depleted T cells, or PBMCs; the material itself was cDNA or gDNA.

Per the original methods: The assay estimated nucleated cells by amplifying reference gene primers. Produced via immunoSEQ multiplex PCR; TCRdb's table is partial and in-frame only. V and J calls plus clone size are reproduced from that table; the DNA served to infer D and trimming. The profile shows just under 65,000 clones, roughly three quarters of them singletons. During active infection, Seattle patients enrolled and were then monitored through disease. Looked up from germline, CDR1 is SGHAT and CDR2 is FQNNGV. With 5 bases clipped from V and 5 bases from J, the junction kept 11 bases outside the gene matches. The CDR3 length is 15 residues.

This receptor was identified in a man in his 60s with COVID-19, enrolled during active disease. J is TRBJ1-2 and V is TRBV11-2; 7 nucleotides line up with TRBD1. The sample consisted of peripheral blood. The CDR3 is CASSIMTGTVYGYTF. The CDR3 DNA follows: TGTGCCAGCAGCATTATGACCGGGACAGTTTATGGCTACACCTTC.